This T cell receptor beta chain emerged from a study of CD8+ T cells in alopecia areata. RNA, once extracted, was reverse transcribed into cDNA for use as the sequencing template. Measured with immunoSEQ multiplex PCR; TCRdb has only the in-frame clones, and not every one. The sample holds more than 100,000 clones; around 59% are singletons and the top ten take about 9%. A few counts support this clone. Its antigen is unknown. Trimming left V 1 base short and J 6 bases short, with 16 bases between. The CDR3 totals 14 residues. CDR1 is SQVTM, CDR2 ANQGSEA, per germline. Study outcomes and limitations: Sequencing of scalp samples also includes resident alphabeta T cells from normal skin. Elevated clonality characterized lesional scalp relative to normal scalp, particularly in alopecia totalis/universalis. Sharing of TCR sequences between patients (possibly for HLA-related reasons) was less clear than in mice.

Sequencing was carried out using CD4+ T cells sorted from blood. V is TRBV29-1 and J is TRBJ2-7, with D tentatively TRBD1 or TRBD2 (6 bases each). The source is a human donor in good health. The CDR3 reads CSVEVGGGGLEQYF. The CDR3 region has the DNA TGCAGCGTTGAAGTCGGTGGTGGGGGGCTCGAGCAGTACTTC.